The clone carrying this T cell receptor (beta chain) has ten or more counts. Its cognate antigen is unknown. Time point given: newly diagnosed GD, antithyroid drugs for less than 3 months. PBMC RNA was the source of the TCR library. The TCR beta library used iRepertoire HTBI primers with Arm-PCR amplification of CDR3. TCRdb recomputed calls from the multiplex PCR reads with MiXCR, one row per CDR3 protein. The repertoire consists of around 400,000 distinct CDR3 sequences, with less than 20% occurring once and the leading ten covering 22%. J lost 7 bases, V lost 3 bases, and 4 bases had no gene match. The CDR3 totals 14 residues. Germline V gene lookup returns CDR1 SGHAT and CDR2 FQDESV (reference sequence). The data were taken from a study of regulatory T cells in long-lasting Graves disease. Findings of the study overall: Persistent Graves' disease cases displayed lower TCR diversity than newly diagnosed ones.

The sample in question was peripheral blood mononuclear cells (PBMCs), obtained at new diagnosis, from a patient treated with antithyroid drugs. This TCR was sampled from a female donor with Graves disease. The J gene is TRBJ1-4, the V gene TRBV11-1, with 8 nucleotides matching TRBD1. The CDR3 loop reads CASSLGQAAEKLFF. CDR3 DNA: TGTGCCAGCAGCTTGGGACAGGCGGCTGAAAAACTGTTTTTT.